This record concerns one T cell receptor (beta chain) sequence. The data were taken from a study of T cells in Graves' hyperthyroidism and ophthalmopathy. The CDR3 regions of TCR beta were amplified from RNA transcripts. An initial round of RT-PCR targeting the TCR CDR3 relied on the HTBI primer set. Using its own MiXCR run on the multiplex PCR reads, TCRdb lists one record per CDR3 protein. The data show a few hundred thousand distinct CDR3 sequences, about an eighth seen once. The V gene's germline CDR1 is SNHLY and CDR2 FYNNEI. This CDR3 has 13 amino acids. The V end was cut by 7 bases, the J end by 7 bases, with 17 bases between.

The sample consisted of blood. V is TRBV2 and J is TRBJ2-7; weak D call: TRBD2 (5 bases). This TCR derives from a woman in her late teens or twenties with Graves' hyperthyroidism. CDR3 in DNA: TGTGCCAGCAAGGAGCCAAAACCGGGAGAGCAGTACTTC. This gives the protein CASKEPKPGEQYF.